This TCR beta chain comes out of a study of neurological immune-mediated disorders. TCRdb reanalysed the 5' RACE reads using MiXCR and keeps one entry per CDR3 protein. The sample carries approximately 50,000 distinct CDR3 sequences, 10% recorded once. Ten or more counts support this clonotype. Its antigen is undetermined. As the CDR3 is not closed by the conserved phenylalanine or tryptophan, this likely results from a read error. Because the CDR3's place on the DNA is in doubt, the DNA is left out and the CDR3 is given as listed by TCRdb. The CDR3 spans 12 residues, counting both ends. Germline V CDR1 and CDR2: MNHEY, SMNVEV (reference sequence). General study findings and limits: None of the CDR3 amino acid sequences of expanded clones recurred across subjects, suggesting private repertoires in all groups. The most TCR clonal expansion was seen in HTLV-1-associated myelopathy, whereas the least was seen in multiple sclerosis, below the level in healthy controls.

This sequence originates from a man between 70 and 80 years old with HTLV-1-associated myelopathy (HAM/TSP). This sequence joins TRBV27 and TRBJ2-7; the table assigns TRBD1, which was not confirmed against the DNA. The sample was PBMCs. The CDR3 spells CASSSFRDRVWL.